What follows are 12 T cell receptor beta chains derived from one specimen sequenced in a study of Tregs in tolerant kidney transplant recipients. Using immunoSEQ multiplex PCR, the repertoire was profiled, and TCRdb retains in-frame clones only, with some absent. This sample yields 110,000 or so clones, of which around 90% are seen a single time; 0.34% belongs to the top ten. The starting material was CD4+ T cells from blood, obtained before the transplant. All receptors derive from a human donor who received a combined kidney and bone marrow transplant.

The V call is TRBV29-1, the J call TRBJ2-7; 9 bases line up with TRBD2. Germline assignment: CDR1 SQVTM and CDR2 ANQGSEA. CDR3 length equals 13 residues. V lost 7 bases, J lost 6 bases, and 10 bases stayed unmatched. The DNA of the CDR3 is TGCAGCGGACGACTAGCGGTGAGAGGCGAGCAGTACTTC. It encodes CSGRLAVRGEQYF.

Comment on this clone: A junction end diverges from the germline sequence, so it may reflect a read error. The rearrangement links TRBV25-1 to TRBJ2-1; unclear D gene. The CDR3 consists of 13 residues. Germline V gene sequence: CDR1 MGHDK, CDR2 SYGVNS. CDR3 in DNA: TGTGCCAGCAGTGCAAGGAACTACAATGGGCAGTTCTTC. This encodes CASSARNYNGQFF.

The chain joins TRBV23-1 to TRBJ1-2; 9 bases are a match to TRBD1. TRBV23-1 is placed among ORFs of uncertain function. The CDR3 has 14 amino acids. V shed 6 bases, J shed 5 bases, and the junction held 7 bases outside the gene matches. The CDR3 DNA sequence: TGCGCCAGCAGCCGGGGACAGGGTTCGTATGGCTACACCTTC. This encodes CASSRGQGSYGYTF.

This chain links TRBV7-9 with TRBJ2-1; 8 bases fit TRBD2. Germline CDR1 reads SEHNR; CDR2 reads FQNEAQ (reference sequence). Trimming took 5 bases from V and 6 from J; bases not matched to a gene: 12. This CDR3 comprises 16 residues. The CDR3, as DNA: TGTGCCAGCAGCCATGCAGGGACTAGATACTCCAATGAGCAGTTCTTC. Amino acids: CASSHAGTRYSNEQFF.

The genes are TRBV5-1 and TRBJ2-2, with 7 bases fitting TRBD2. This CDR3 is built from 15 residues. V was clipped by 2 bases and J by 1 base; unmatched bases: 2. CDR1 SGHRS and CDR2 YFSETQ come from the germline V gene. The CDR3 is CASSFASGNTGELFF. The CDR3 DNA is TGCGCCAGCAGCTTTGCTAGCGGGAACACCGGGGAGCTGTTTTTT.

The chain joins TRBV7-9 to TRBJ1-1, with D unclear. V lost 3 bases to trimming and J lost 0 bases, with 5 bases between them. Looked up from germline, CDR1 is SEHNR and CDR2 is FQNEAQ (reference sequence). The CDR3 spans 13 residues. In DNA, the CDR3 is TGTGCCAGCAGCTTCACAGTGAACACTGAAGCTTTCTTT. It codes for CASSFTVNTEAFF. The variable domain in full, with the rest retrieved from reference TRBV7-9 and TRBJ1-1, is DTGVSQNPRHKITKRGQNVTFRCDPISEHNRLYWYRQTLGQGPEFLTYFQNEAQLEKSRLLSDRFSAERPKGSFSTLEIQRTEQGDSAMYLCASSFTVNTEAFFGQGTRLTVV.

This clone occurred a few times. The chain combines TRBV18 with TRBJ1-2, with D hard to call. CDR1 is KGHSH and CDR2 is LQKENI in the germline V gene. The length of the CDR3 is 14 residues. The ends were cut back, 1 base at V and 4 bases at J, with 10 bases in the middle. The CDR3 loop is CASSPREAGYGYTF. As DNA, the CDR3 is TGTGCCAGCTCACCACGAGAGGCTGGCTATGGCTACACCTTC.

Concerning this clone itself: An end of the junction differs from the germline gene, which may be a read error. Within the sample, other DNA sequences also encode this same CDR3. This chain joins TRBV5-1 and TRBJ2-7; D perhaps matches TRBD1 (5 bases). From germline, CDR1 is SGHRS and CDR2 YFSETQ. This CDR3 is 14 amino acids long. The CDR3 is CASSPPGSPYEQYF. The CDR3 DNA follows: TGCGCCAGCAGTCCGCCAGGGTCTCCCTATGAGCAGTACTTC.

The V gene is TRBV28, the J gene TRBJ1-5; TRBD1 aligns across 8 bases. The CDR3 spans 16 residues. Germline V lookup: CDR1 MDHEN, CDR2 SYDVKM. V trimming: 6 bases; J trimming: 2 bases; junction bases outside the gene matches: 9. Here the CDR3 DNA reads TGTGCCAGCAGGGCGACAGGGGATAAGGGCAATCAGCCCCAGCATTTT. It translates to CASRATGDKGNQPQHF.

Only a few counts were recorded for this clone. The rearrangement links TRBV5-4 to TRBJ1-2; the match to TRBD1 covers 8 bases. This CDR3 spans 14 amino acids. V shed 4 bases, J shed 8 bases, and the junction held 10 bases outside the gene matches. CDR1 is SGHNT and CDR2 is YYREEE in the germline V gene (reference sequence). As DNA, the CDR3 is TGTGCCAGCAGCCCACGGCAGGGGGCGAGAGGCTACACCTTC. This translates into CASSPRQGARGYTF.

V usage is TRBV19 and J usage is TRBJ1-4; D uncertain. The V end was cut by 8 bases, the J end by 5 bases, with 18 bases between. Germline CDR1 and CDR2: LNHDA and SQIVND (reference sequence). This CDR3 has 15 amino acids. CDR3 sequence (DNA): TGTGCCAGTTGCAAAGGAGGACTTTTCAATGAAAAACTGTTTTTT. As protein: CASCKGGLFNEKLFF.

V gene TRBV2 combines with J gene TRBJ1-2; D unresolved. CDR3 length: 15 amino acids. Germline CDR1 reads SNHLY; CDR2 reads FYNNEI. V was cut by 2 bases and J by 4 bases, with 14 bases left in between. The CDR3 reads CASSEFADLGYGYTF. Written as DNA, the CDR3 is TGTGCCAGCAGTGAATTTGCAGACTTGGGCTATGGCTACACCTTC.